A selection of T cell receptor beta chains follows, all from one sample in a study of immune evolution from preneoplasia to lung adenocarcinoma. Data came from immunoSEQ multiplex PCR; TCRdb stores just in-frame clones and leaves some out. The table has 5,000 or so clones, roughly 90% seen once. Sequenced sample: FFPE invasive lung adenocarcinoma tissue. The receptors originated from a person aged 50 to 59 with lung adenocarcinoma. The CDR3 runs from the conserved cysteine through the conserved F or W. Fields, in order: clone size, J gene, V gene, D gene, CDR3 protein, CDR3 DNA. A D gene is named only where the DNA matches it firmly. Rows may omit the clone size; those that give it use once, few, many or a size class.

>-|TRBJ1-1|TRBV6-5|-
CASLRGGTYTEAFF
TGTGCCAGCCTCCGGGGGGGGACCTACACTGAAGCTTTCTTT
>few|TRBJ2-2|TRBV5-4|-
CASSSPEAGELFF
TGTGCCAGCAGCTCGCCCGAGGCCGGGGAGCTGTTTTTT
>-|TRBJ2-6|TRBV5-1|TRBD1
CASSPTPGTVGSGANVLTF
TGCGCCAGCAGTCCTACCCCCGGGACAGTGGGGTCTGGGGCCAACGTCCTGACTTTC
>-|TRBJ1-1|TRBV2|TRBD1
CASKLTGLNEAFF
TGTGCCAGCAAGTTGACAGGGTTAAATGAAGCTTTCTTT
>-|TRBJ2-7|TRBV30|-
CAWSPRTVTYEQYF
TGTGCCTGGAGTCCTCGGACGGTCACCTACGAGCAGTACTTC
>-|TRBJ1-2|TRBV10-1|TRBD1
CASSGRDRNYGYTF
TGCGCCAGCAGTGGCCGGGACAGGAACTATGGCTATACCTTC
>-|TRBJ2-1|TRBV13|-
CASSLGQGQFF
TGTGCCAGCAGCTTGGGTCAGGGTCAGTTCTTC
>-|TRBJ1-1|TRBV30|-
CAWRPTPNTEAFF
TGTGCCTGGAGACCGACACCGAACACTGAAGCTTTCTTT
>-|TRBJ2-5|TRBV4-1|-
CASSQVGSETQYF
TGCGCCAGCAGCCAAGTTGGGTCGGAGACCCAGTACTTC
>-|TRBJ2-3|TRBV6-1|TRBD2
CASSAWTSGSTDTQYF
TGTGCCAGCAGTGCCTGGACTAGCGGGAGTACAGATACGCAGTATTTT
>-|TRBJ2-7|TRBV30|TRBD1
CAWSLGQGGYEQYF
TGTGCCTGGAGTTTGGGACAGGGTGGCTACGAGCAGTACTTC
>once|TRBJ1-5|TRBV9|-
CASSVGGQPQHF
TGTGCCAGCAGCGTAGGGGGGCAGCCCCAGCATTTT
>-|TRBJ2-2|TRBV5-1|-
CASSWDLNTGELFF
TGCGCCAGCAGCTGGGACTTGAACACCGGGGAGCTGTTTTTT
>-|TRBJ2-1|TRBV4-3|-
CASSQEGLYNEQFF
TGCGCCAGCAGCCAAGAGGGGCTCTACAATGAGCAGTTCTTC
>-|TRBJ2-7|TRBV6-6|TRBD1
CASSRTGQGAREQYF
TGTGCCAGCAGCCGAACAGGCCAGGGGGCACGCGAGCAGTACTTC
>-|TRBJ1-5|TRBV9|-
CASSVFEGNQPQHF
TGTGCCAGCAGCGTATTCGAGGGGAATCAGCCCCAGCATTTT
>-|TRBJ2-2|TRBV4-2|TRBD2
CASSLFKPGLVTGELFF
TGTGCCAGCAGCCTATTCAAACCGGGACTAGTTACCGGGGAGCTGTTTTTT
>-|TRBJ1-5|TRBV27|-
CASKPGHLSNQPQHF
TGTGCCAGCAAACCGGGACACTTAAGCAATCAGCCCCAGCATTTT
>-|TRBJ2-4|TRBV5-1|TRBD2
CASSFVGGTSGKGDIQYF
TGCGCCAGCAGCTTTGTAGGTGGGACTAGCGGGAAGGGGGACATTCAGTACTTC
>-|TRBJ1-2|TRBV6-5|-
CASSYPKGPGVYGYTF
TGTGCCAGCAGTTACCCTAAGGGGCCAGGGGTTTATGGCTACACCTTC
>once|TRBJ2-3|TRBV28|TRBD1
CASRRTGTVTDTQYF
TGTGCCAGCAGACGAACCGGGACAGTCACAGATACGCAGTATTTT
>-|TRBJ2-1|TRBV7-8|-
CASSLAVNSAFNEQFF
TGTGCCAGCAGCTTAGCAGTTAATAGCGCCTTCAATGAGCAGTTCTTC
>once|TRBJ2-7|TRBV28|-
CAAIDSGSYEQYF
TGTGCCGCCATAGACAGCGGAAGCTACGAGCAATACTTC
>large|TRBJ2-1|TRBV27|-
CASSPGAWSYNEQFF
TGTGCCAGCAGTCCGGGAGCTTGGTCCTACAATGAGCAGTTCTTC
>-|TRBJ2-7|TRBV30|TRBD2
CAWSVLSGSYEQYF
TGTGCCTGGAGTGTACTTAGCGGGAGCTACGAGCAGTACTTC
>-|TRBJ2-7|TRBV7-8|-
CASSLEGPLGAYEQYF
TGTGCCAGCAGTCTAGAAGGGCCTCTGGGGGCCTACGAGCAGTACTTC
>-|TRBJ1-4|TRBV6-6|-
CASTLQKINEKLFF
TGTGCCAGCACCTTACAGAAGATAAATGAAAAACTGTTTTTT
>-|TRBJ2-3|TRBV5-1|TRBD2
CASSMMRLAGGSTDTQYF
TGCGCCAGCAGCATGATGCGACTAGCGGGAGGGAGCACAGATACGCAGTATTTT
>-|TRBJ2-1|TRBV7-9|TRBD1
CASSDSWTGINEQFF
TGTGCCAGCAGCGATTCGTGGACAGGGATCAATGAGCAGTTCTTC
>-|TRBJ1-2|TRBV5-1|-
CASSSMDFKYGYTF
TGCGCCAGCAGCTCCATGGACTTTAAGTATGGCTACACCTTC
>-|TRBJ2-3|TRBV5-1|-
CASSRKVKGTDTQYF
TGCGCCAGCAGCCGTAAAGTTAAGGGCACAGATACGCAGTATTTT
>few|TRBJ2-7|TRBV28|TRBD1
CASSDRDPYEQYF
TGTGCCAGCAGCGACAGGGACCCCTACGAGCAGTACTTC
>once|TRBJ2-4|TRBV6-1|-
CASSKGHQNIQYF
TGTGCCAGCAGTAAGGGGCATCAAAACATTCAGTACTTC
>once|TRBJ2-3|TRBV7-3|-
CASSFPTALGTDTQYF
TGTGCCAGCAGCTTCCCTACAGCACTCGGCACAGATACGCAGTATTTT
>once|TRBJ1-2|TRBV11-2|-
CASSLDREGHGYTF
TGTGCCAGCAGCTTAGATCGGGAGGGCCATGGCTACACCTTC
>-|TRBJ1-5|TRBV30|-
CACAAGSGQPQHF
TGTGCCTGCGCGGCCGGATCGGGTCAGCCCCAGCATTTT
>-|TRBJ1-5|TRBV2|TRBD1
CASSRDRGGGQPQHF
TGTGCCAGCAGTCGGGACAGGGGCGGGGGTCAGCCCCAGCATTTT
>-|TRBJ2-5|TRBV10-3|-
CAISGGANGAKETQYF
TGTGCCATCAGTGGGGGGGCGAACGGCGCCAAAGAGACCCAGTACTTC
>-|TRBJ2-5|TRBV7-2|-
CASSRSWTVQETQYF
TGTGCCAGCAGCCGGAGTTGGACAGTCCAAGAGACCCAGTACTTC
>-|TRBJ2-5|TRBV25-1|-
CASGQETQYF
TGTGCCAGTGGGCAAGAGACCCAGTACTTC
>-|TRBJ2-2|TRBV27|TRBD1
CASSHRGLNTGELFF
TGTGCCAGCAGTCACAGGGGTCTGAACACCGGGGAGCTGTTTTTT
>-|TRBJ2-7|TRBV4-1|-
CASSPVGIGTYEQYF
TGCGCCAGCAGCCCGGTCGGGATAGGAACCTACGAGCAGTACTTC
>-|TRBJ2-7|TRBV5-1|TRBD1
CASRHGTGSSEQYF
TGCGCCAGCAGGCACGGGACAGGGTCCTCCGAGCAGTACTTC
>-|TRBJ1-1|TRBV9|TRBD1
CASSPPTGGTEAFF
TGTGCCAGCAGCCCACCGACAGGGGGCACTGAAGCTTTCTTT
>-|TRBJ2-3|TRBV28|TRBD1
CASSATGQGQTDTQYF
TGTGCCAGCAGCGCGACGGGACAGGGGCAAACAGATACGCAGTATTTT
>-|TRBJ2-5|TRBV30|-
CAWSVVFGTFQETQYF
TGTGCCTGGAGTGTAGTCTTTGGGACTTTCCAAGAGACCCAGTACTTC
>few|TRBJ1-5|TRBV6-6|-
CASRDRVNNQPQHF
TGTGCCAGCAGGGACAGAGTAAACAATCAGCCCCAGCATTTT
>-|TRBJ2-7|TRBV5-6|TRBD2
CASSSGTSGRGRLREQYF
TGTGCCAGCAGTTCCGGGACTAGCGGGAGAGGGCGTCTCCGCGAGCAGTACTTC
>large|TRBJ1-5|TRBV18|-
CASSGGREPQHF
TGTGCCAGCTCAGGGGGGCGGGAGCCCCAGCATTTT